This T cell receptor (beta chain) came from a study of shared clonotypes between healthy human individuals. The CDR3 runs to 18 residues. Germline V gives CDR1 SGHRS, CDR2 YFSETQ. Losses at the gene ends were 2 bases for V and 6 bases for J; bases not matched to a gene: 16. Study conclusions and caveats: An effect of sequencing depth on clonotype sharing among donors was expected.

Notes on this clone: What it recognizes is unknown.

Repertoires were generated with immunoSEQ multiplex PCR, while TCRdb's copy carries only in-frame clones and drops some. This sample has fewer than 1.4 million clones, with 78% found just once. What was sequenced was memory CD4+ T cells from PBMCs. Subset in this sample: CD45RA-negative fraction. The sequence was obtained from a man younger than 35 in good health. Some clones in this sample may be carry-over from other donors' samples. This chain links TRBV5-1 with TRBJ2-7; 11 bases match TRBD2. CDR3 coding DNA: TGCGCCAGCAGCTTCGGGGCTAGCGGGAGGACCCGCCTGGGCGAGCAGTACTTC. It encodes CASSFGASGRTRLGEQYF.